This T cell receptor (beta chain) was identified during a study of blood T cell repertoires in COVID-19 (dated by TCRdb to about 2020). For the study in its entirety: Samples covering the acute and convalescent phases of COVID-19 were provided by collaborators in the United States, Italy and Spain. The prospective study material was composed of cDNA or gDNA derived from T cells, B-cell-depleted T cells, or PBMCs. The repertoires were released in a freely available public database meant as a resource for research on the immune response to SARS-CoV-2. Sample metadata almost always included a de-identified subject ID, COVID-19 status, age in years and sex. Where available, HLA class I and class II types were obtained from metadata supplied by the sample provider rather than from assay-based typing. Subjects who had been exposed to COVID-19, were actively infected with it, or had recovered from it provided the deeply sampled blood TCRbeta repertoires that made up the dataset. Samples came from the ongoing ImmuneRACE study (first 160 participants) plus 1,254 subjects from 6 global collaborators. Results the study describes overall, beyond this receptor: The quantity of clinical and demographic metadata differed by source and by participant and was supplied without curation.

Points on this clone: It has no known antigen specificity. No qualities accompany the bases; no much larger clone lies one base away.

In the prospective study, participants were roughly 18 to 89 years old, resided in fewer than 25 geographic areas of the United States, and were enrolled through a virtual design. Cohort assignment in the prospective study relied on participant-reported clinical history from a screening survey and a study questionnaire. In the prospective study, whole blood, serum and a nasopharyngeal or oropharyngeal swab were collected from each participant by mobile phlebotomists. Participants in the prospective study had the option to provide additional blood draws and questionnaires over a 2-month period. Prospective study blood samples were shipped either frozen or at room temperature before DNA extraction. The immunoSEQ Assay, a bias-controlled multiplex PCR, was used to amplify TCRbeta CDR3 regions from genomic DNA. The source study handled its data this way. The number of nucleated cells in each sample was estimated from the amplification of reference gene primers within the assay. To quantify the absolute abundance of each unique TCRbeta CDR3 rearrangement, sequence reads were collapsed and filtered. For each sample, productive Simpson clonality was calculated as the square root of Simpson's diversity index across productive rearrangements. TCRdb retrieved this table from immuneACCESS and kept in-frame rearrangements only. Not all clones are present; in checked studies, unresolved V genes account for under half, and no reason is known for the remainder. D and trimming were read from the DNA, whereas the V and J calls and clone size are those reported in that table. For this sample there are a few hundred thousand clones; more than 75% appear just once. Approximately 7.4% of the sample is held by the ten biggest clonotypes.

The germline V gene (reference sequence) provides CDR1 LNHDA and CDR2 SQIVND. Spanning cysteine to phenylalanine, the CDR3 consists of 16 amino acids. Of the read, only the CDR3 DNA is kept; its 48 bases are in frame from base 1. Unmatched junction bases come to 8, with V trimmed by 2 bases and J by 3 bases. The source material was PBMCs or T cells enriched from blood (not recorded which). The clonotype originates from a woman aged 40 to 50 with acute COVID-19. The chain links TRBV19 with TRBJ1-1; 8 junctional bases match TRBD1. The CDR3 region has the sequence CASSIPRGTGYTEAFF. The nucleotide sequence is given as TGTGCCAGTAGTATACCCCGTGGGACAGGCTACACTGAAGCTTTCTTT. Extended through the reference TRBV19 and TRBJ1-1 proteins, this CDR3 yields the full variable domain: DGGITQSPKYLFRKEGQNVTLSCEQNLNHDAMYWYRQDPGQGLRLIYYSQIVNDFQKGDIAEGYSVSREKKESFPLTVTSAQKNPTAFYLCASSIPRGTGYTEAFFGQGTRLTVV.